The clone carrying this TCR beta chain has only a few counts. These data belong to a study of patients and donors after allogeneic stem cell transplantation. TCRdb re-called the RT-PCR reads through MiXCR, storing one row per CDR3 protein. The sample contains approximately 200,000 distinct CDR3 sequences, 13% to 15% of which appear only once. V dropped 5 bases and J dropped 0 bases, with 11 bases sitting between them. Germline V gene lookup returns CDR1 SGHRS and CDR2 YFSETQ. The length of the CDR3 is 14 residues. The receptor's source is a human donor who was either an allogeneic HSCT recipient or a stem cell or donor lymphocyte infusion donor (not recorded which). It is not recorded whose cells these are; they may come from a transplant donor. Sequenced: blood, either unsorted or a sorted T cell fraction (not recorded which). This chain links TRBV5-1 with TRBJ1-1, with D unclear. This CDR3 reads CASRPSMMNTEAFF. As DNA, the CDR3 is TGCGCCAGCAGGCCATCGATGATGAACACTGAAGCTTTCTTT.